Below are 6 T cell receptor beta chains sequenced from a single sample in a study of shared clonotypes between healthy human individuals. The table came from immunoSEQ multiplex PCR; TCRdb's copy has only in-frame clones and leaves some out. Of 850,000 to 1,200,000 clones in the sample, about 75% were seen once. Sequencing input: memory CD4+ T cells sorted from blood. Subset meaning: CD45RA-negative fraction. These receptors were collected from a man in his late teens or twenties in good health.

This clone was picked up one time. The V call is TRBV19, the J call TRBJ2-3; 8 positions match TRBD2. J was trimmed by 4 bases and V by 5 bases; bases with no gene match: 14. The CDR3 loop spans 17 amino acids. CDR1 is LNHDA and CDR2 is SQIVND in the germline V gene (reference sequence). The DNA of the CDR3 is TGTGCCAGTAGTTCAAGGGCTAGCGGGTCTCGGCCAGATACGCAGTATTTT. Translation gives CASSSRASGSRPDTQYF.

The chain couples TRBV5-6 to TRBJ2-7; D is undetermined. This CDR3 spans 14 amino acids. Between the trimmed V and J ends, which lost 4 bases and 1 base, there was a span of 12 bases. The V gene's germline CDR1 is SGHDT and CDR2 YYEEEE. CDR3 DNA: TGTGCCAGCAGCCCCCCTATTGGATCCTACGAGCAGTACTTC. It encodes CASSPPIGSYEQYF.

This chain links TRBV2 with TRBJ2-7; weak D call: TRBD2 (6 bases). CDR3 length: 14 residues. Trimming pared 3 bases from V and 1 base from J, leaving 10 bases between. Germline V gives CDR1 SNHLY, CDR2 FYNNEI. CDR3 region: CASSDGGTSYEQYF. DNA of the CDR3: TGTGCCAGCAGTGACGGGGGTACGTCCTACGAGCAGTACTTC.

This clone has more than one count but fewer than ten. This chain uses TRBV28 with TRBJ1-2; 9 bases are shared with TRBD1. The germline gives CDR1 MDHEN, CDR2 SYDVKM. This CDR3 has 13 residues. V shed 4 bases and J 6 bases; nucleotides not matched to a gene: 3. The CDR3 DNA reads TGTGCCAGCAGTTCGGGACAGGGCAATGGCTACACCTTC. The encoded protein is CASSSGQGNGYTF.

This chain uses TRBV7-2 with TRBJ2-7; TRBD2 agrees at 7 bases. The CDR3 consists of 15 residues. V lost 1 base, J lost 1 base, and 4 bases stayed unmatched. The germline gives CDR1 SGHTA, CDR2 FQGNSA. The CDR3 DNA reads as TGTGCCAGCAGCTTAGGAGCGGGATCTTCCTACGAGCAGTACTTC. Translated: CASSLGAGSSYEQYF. Together with reference TRBV7-2 and TRBJ2-7, the CDR3 gives the full variable domain: GAGVSQSPSNKVTEKGKDVELRCDPISGHTALYWYRQSLGQGLEFLIYFQGNSAPDKSGLPSDRFSAERTGGSVSTLTIQRTQQEDSAVYLCASSLGAGSSYEQYFGPGTRLTVT.

This clone was detected many times. This chain joins TRBV9 and TRBJ2-2, with 8 nucleotides matching TRBD2. Germline assignment: CDR1 SGDLS and CDR2 YYNGEE. The CDR3 extends over 15 amino acids. V was pared by 4 bases and J by 5 bases, with 7 bases of the junction left unmatched. CDR3 nucleotide sequence: TGTGCCAGCAGCCCTCAGACTAGCGCTACCGGGGAGCTGTTTTTT. Its protein product is CASSPQTSATGELFF.